This TCR beta chain originates from a study of blood T cell repertoires in COVID-19. Across the study: Some COVID-19 samples were acute and others convalescent; all came from the United States, Italy and Spain. T cells, B-cell-depleted T cells, or PBMCs provided the cDNA or gDNA that served as material.

The length of the CDR3 is 18 residues. The germline V gene has CDR1 LNHDA and CDR2 SQIVND (reference sequence). The V and J ends lost 4 bases and 7 bases, in that order; junction bases with no gene match: 12. As processed by the authors: For nucleated cells, counts were estimated from reference gene primer amplification. Assay: immunoSEQ multiplex PCR; the TCRdb copy retains only in-frame clones and omits some. V and J calls and clone size follow that table, whereas D and trimming were derived from the DNA. Here the sample spans about 110,000 clones, around 84% being singletons. Sample: peripheral blood. The genes are TRBV19 and TRBJ2-1, with TRBD2 matching over 14 bases. The TCR sequence derives from a human donor in a cohort sampled during active COVID-19. CDR3 bases: TGTGCCAGTAGTACGAGGACTACCGGGACTAGCGGGAGTAATGAGCAGTTCTTC. Translated: CASSTRTTGTSGSNEQFF.